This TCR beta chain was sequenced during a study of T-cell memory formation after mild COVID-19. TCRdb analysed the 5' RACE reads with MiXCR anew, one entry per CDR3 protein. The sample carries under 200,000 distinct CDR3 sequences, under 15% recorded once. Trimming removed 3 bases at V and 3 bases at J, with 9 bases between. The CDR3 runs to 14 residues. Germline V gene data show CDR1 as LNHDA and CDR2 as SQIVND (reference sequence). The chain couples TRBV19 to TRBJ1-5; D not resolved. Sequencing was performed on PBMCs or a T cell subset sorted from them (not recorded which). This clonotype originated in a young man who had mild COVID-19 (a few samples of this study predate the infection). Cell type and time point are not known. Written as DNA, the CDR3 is TGTGCCAGTAGTATGAGGCCAGACAATCAGCCCCAGCATTTT. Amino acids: CASSMRPDNQPQHF.